This paragraph reports one T cell receptor beta chain. Germline V gene lookup returns CDR1 SGHVS and CDR2 FNYEAQ. Between the trimmed V and J ends, which lost 1 base and 3 bases, there was a span of 9 bases. The CDR3 runs 14 residues. The sample is drawn from a study of blood T cell repertoires in COVID-19. Study-wide context: Material from acute and convalescent COVID-19 was sourced from the United States, Italy and Spain. PBMCs, B-cell-depleted T cells, or T cells were the source of the cDNA or gDNA that made up the material.

In the authors' workflow: Reference gene primers were amplified, and this amplification served to estimate nucleated cell counts. Clones were read by immunoSEQ multiplex PCR, and TCRdb kept only the in-frame ones, dropping some. Clone size and V and J calls were adopted from that table, with D and trimming inferred from the DNA. The sample contains around 120,000 clones, roughly nine tenths of which appear only once. This TCR came from an elderly woman with acute or convalescent COVID-19. The V and J genes are TRBV7-6 and TRBJ1-2; a possible D gene is TRBD1 (6 bases). Sample: peripheral blood. The CDR3 region has the DNA TGTGCCAGCAGCTTAGGTCAGGGGCACTATGGCTACACCTTC. Its protein product is CASSLGQGHYGYTF.